The 9 T cell receptor beta chains reported below all come from one sample, sequenced in a study of shared clonotypes between healthy human individuals. TCRdb's copy holds only in-frame clones and misses some; the assay was immunoSEQ multiplex PCR. The repertoire holds some 740,000 clones, nearly 95% seen once, with under 30% in the top ten. CD45RO-negative, CCR7-positively selected cells formed the naive CD8 fraction, excluding terminally differentiated effector memory CD45RA+ cells. The sample consisted of naive CD8+ T cells sorted from blood. The receptors stem from a man between 25 and 39 years old in good health.

V is TRBV28 and J is TRBJ2-7; D is unclear. The CDR3 consists of 13 residues. Germline V gives CDR1 MDHEN, CDR2 SYDVKM. V was trimmed by 1 base and J by 7 bases, leaving 11 bases between them. The CDR3 nucleotides read TGTGCCAGCAGTTTATCCCCGACTTGGGAGCAGTACTTC. It is translated as CASSLSPTWEQYF.

V usage is TRBV5-1 and J usage is TRBJ2-4, with 14 nucleotides matching TRBD2. Germline CDR1 SGHRS, CDR2 YFSETQ. The CDR3 contains 19 residues. V dropped 0 bases and J dropped 4; count of bases not matched to a gene: 9. CDR3 amino acids: CASSLAGTSGSWGKNIQYF. CDR3 DNA sequence: TGCGCCAGCAGCTTGGCAGGGACTAGCGGGAGTTGGGGAAAAAACATTCAGTACTTC.

The chain combines TRBV5-3 with TRBJ2-5; D is possibly TRBD1 (7 bases). TRBV5-3 is placed among ORFs of uncertain function. The CDR3 sequence is 14 residues long. Trimming left V 6 bases short and J 5 bases short, with 17 bases between. The CDR3 reads CARTRRQGGETQYF. In DNA, the CDR3 is TGTGCCAGAACCCGACGACAGGGAGGCGAGACCCAGTACTTC.

This chain's CDR3 is CASSPYSGRAQETQYF. CDR3 coding DNA: TGTGCCAGCAGCCCGTATAGCGGGAGGGCCCAAGAGACCCAGTACTTC. This chain uses TRBV7-9 with TRBJ2-5; 11 nucleotides match TRBD2. The ends lost 5 bases at V and 1 base at J; junction bases unmatched: 6. The CDR3 covers 16 residues. Germline CDR1 reads SEHNR; CDR2 reads FQNEAQ (reference sequence).

The CDR3 is CASRKTGGPWQPQHF. CDR3 bases: TGTGCCAGTCGAAAAACGGGGGGCCCGTGGCAGCCCCAGCATTTT. The genes are TRBV27 and TRBJ1-5, with a possible D match to TRBD1 (6 bases). Trimming removed 9 bases at V and 7 bases at J, with 22 bases between. There are 15 residues in the CDR3. The germline CDR1 and CDR2 sequences are MNHEY and SMNVEV (reference sequence).

This rearrangement joins TRBV27 to TRBJ1-2; D unresolved. Trimming cost V 4 bases and J 4 bases, with 13 bases left between them. The CDR3 runs 14 residues. Germline values: CDR1 MNHEY, CDR2 SMNVEV (reference sequence). This chain's CDR3 is CASSSDPGGYGYTF. CDR3 bases: TGTGCCAGCAGTTCGGACCCAGGAGGCTATGGCTACACCTTC.

This chain uses TRBV7-9 with TRBJ2-1; no reliable D call. Germline V CDR1 and CDR2: SEHNR, FQNEAQ (reference sequence). This CDR3 has 11 residues. Between the trimmed V and J ends, which lost 6 bases and 6 bases, there was a span of 6 bases. The CDR3 DNA reads TGTGCCAGCAGGTTAACCAATGAGCAGTTCTTC. It is translated as CASRLTNEQFF. Based on the CDR3 plus reference TRBV7-9 and TRBJ2-1, the full variable domain is DTGVSQNPRHKITKRGQNVTFRCDPISEHNRLYWYRQTLGQGPEFLTYFQNEAQLEKSRLLSDRFSAERPKGSFSTLEIQRTEQGDSAMYLCASRLTNEQFFGPGTRLTVL.

J is TRBJ1-5 and V is TRBV28; 9 nucleotides align to TRBD1. The ends lost 6 bases at V and 4 bases at J; junction bases unmatched: 7. The germline gives CDR1 MDHEN, CDR2 SYDVKM. The CDR3 has 15 amino acids. The CDR3 sequence is CASSRDRGVNQPQHF. The CDR3 nucleotides are TGTGCCAGCAGCCGTGACAGGGGGGTAAATCAGCCCCAGCATTTT.

The chain combines TRBV7-9 with TRBJ1-1; 7 positions agree with TRBD1. The CDR3 is 17 amino acids. Germline loops: CDR1 SEHNR, CDR2 FQNEAQ (reference sequence). The ends lost 2 bases at V and 1 base at J; junction bases unmatched: 10. The DNA for the CDR3 is TGTGCCAGCAGCTTAAGCGGCAGGGGGGACGGGAACACTGAAGCTTTCTTT. Protein sequence: CASSLSGRGDGNTEAFF.